This entry features one T cell receptor (beta chain) sequence. The PCR had 60 Vbeta and 13 Jbeta primers. Data came from immunoSEQ multiplex PCR; TCRdb stores just in-frame clones and leaves some out. In the table there are around 200,000 clones, 70% to 85% of which are singletons. The data belong to a study of cytomegalovirus exposure and HLA in healthy donors. Trimming stripped 7 bases from V and 4 bases from J, with 14 bases between. The CDR3 is made up of 14 amino acids. The germline CDR1 and CDR2 sequences are ENHRY and SYGVKD. The chain uses TRBV10-3 and TRBJ2-1; TRBD2 might be the D (6 bases). Sequencing input: PBMCs. The TCR comes from a woman aged 55-75 years in good health and CMV-seropositive. As DNA, the CDR3 is TGTGCCATCAAGGATTTAGGACTATACAATGAGCAGTTCTTC. Translated: CAIKDLGLYNEQFF.